One sample yielded the 28 T cell receptor beta chains listed below, sequenced in a study of T cell changes during pregnancy in multiple sclerosis. TCRdb's table, derived via immunoSEQ multiplex PCR, lists solely in-frame clones and lacks some. The sample lists 50,000 or so clones, approximately 90% occurring once. The input for sequencing was CD4+ T cells from peripheral blood mononuclear cells, taken after pregnancy. These receptors were obtained from a female donor with multiple sclerosis, enrolled in a pregnancy study.

This clone was recorded once. The chain is built from TRBV5-5 and TRBJ2-1, with D possibly TRBD2 on 6 matching bases. CDR3 length: 14 residues. V lost 5 bases, J lost 3 bases, and 12 bases lay in between. Germline CDR1 and CDR2: SGHKS and YYEKEE (reference sequence). As DNA, the CDR3 is TGTGCCAGCAGAAAACTAGCAGGCTACAATGAGCAGTTCTTC. This encodes CASRKLAGYNEQFF.

The genes are TRBV28 and TRBJ2-3, with 10 bases aligning to TRBD2. CDR1 and CDR2 (germline): MDHEN, SYDVKM. CDR3 size: 14 residues. J lost 4 bases, V lost 7 bases, and 5 bases had no gene match. Here the CDR3 reads CASNQAGGADTQYF. CDR3 sequence (DNA): TGTGCCAGCAATCAAGCGGGAGGGGCAGATACGCAGTATTTT.

The V gene is TRBV14, the J gene TRBJ2-7; TRBD2 aligns across 9 bases. CDR1 SGHDN and CDR2 FVKESK come from the germline V gene. This CDR3 comprises 15 residues. The ends lost 0 bases at V and 3 bases at J; junction bases unmatched: 3. The CDR3 DNA sequence: TGTGCCAGCAGCCAAGAGGGACTAGCTGGCTACGAGCAGTACTTC. Its translation is CASSQEGLAGYEQYF.

This clone is a singleton in its sample. This sequence joins TRBV5-1 and TRBJ2-1; 13 nucleotides align to TRBD2. V lost 3 bases to trimming and J lost 11 bases; unmatched junction nucleotides: 14. Germline assignment: CDR1 SGHRS and CDR2 YFSETQ. The CDR3 spans 17 residues. As DNA, the CDR3 is TGCGCCAGCAGCTACACAGGACTAGCGGGAGAACGAGCACAGCAGTTCTTC. It specifies CASSYTGLAGERAQQFF.

The chain couples TRBV6-1 to TRBJ2-2, with D possibly being TRBD1 (6 bases). The CDR3 is 14 residues long. The V end lost 5 bases, the J end lost 4 bases, and 11 bases lay between the germline ends. CDR1 and CDR2 from the germline V gene are MNHNS and SASEGT. For the CDR3, the DNA is TGTGCCAGCAGTATAAACAGGGTCACCGGGGAGCTGTTTTTT. This sequence encodes CASSINRVTGELFF.

The chain has TRBV4-3 and TRBJ2-1; 9 bases line up with TRBD1. In germline, CDR1 is LGHNA, CDR2 YSLEER. J lost 7 bases, V lost 1 base, and 11 bases had no gene match. The CDR3 is 17 residues long. Here the CDR3 DNA reads TGCGCCAGCAGCCAAGCTACTGGACAGGGGTCGACAAATGAGCAGTTCTTC. Translated, it gives CASSQATGQGSTNEQFF.

This clone was observed once. The chain joins TRBV4-2 to TRBJ2-7; D may be TRBD2 (5 bases). There are 16 residues in the CDR3. The V end was cut by 0 bases, the J end by 7 bases, with 19 bases between. CDR1 LGHNA and CDR2 YNFKEQ come from the germline V gene. CDR3 nucleotides: TGTGCCAGCAGCCAAGATCAAACGGGGAAGAAGATGGAGCAGTACTTC. Translating it yields CASSQDQTGKKMEQYF.

This sequence joins TRBV30 and TRBJ1-5; 7 bases align to TRBD1. The CDR3 runs to 13 residues. The ends lost 5 bases at V and 3 bases at J; junction bases unmatched: 4. Germline V gene data show CDR1 as GTSNPN and CDR2 as SVGIG (reference sequence). The CDR3 DNA reads TGTGCCTGGGAACAGGGGCCCAATCAGCCCCAGCATTTT. Protein sequence: CAWEQGPNQPQHF.

The chain couples TRBV9 to TRBJ2-5; 11 nucleotides align to TRBD2. Germline assignment: CDR1 SGDLS and CDR2 YYNGEE. The junction had 2 bases not matched to a gene; V was cut back by 2 bases and J by 2 bases. This CDR3 is 15 amino acids long. In DNA, the CDR3 is TGTGCCAGCAGCGTTGCTAGCGGGAGGCAAGAGACCCAGTACTTC. It is translated as CASSVASGRQETQYF.

CDR3 bases: TGTGCCAGCAGTCAACTAGCGGGAGAGGCCGGGGAGCTGTTTTTT. Protein sequence: CASSQLAGEAGELFF. The V and J genes are TRBV28 and TRBJ2-2; 11 nucleotides agree with TRBD2. The CDR3 has 15 residues. CDR1 and CDR2 (germline): MDHEN, SYDVKM. With V trimmed by 5 bases and J by 6 bases, 5 bases remained unmatched.

The CDR3 DNA sequence: TGTGCCAGCAGGCTGACAGTCTCCTACGAGCAGTACTTC. Protein product: CASRLTVSYEQYF. This rearrangement joins TRBV6-1 to TRBJ2-7, with a possible D match to TRBD1 (5 bases). The CDR3 consists of 13 residues. Trimming pared 6 bases from V and 0 bases from J, leaving 9 bases between. CDR1 MNHNS and CDR2 SASEGT come from the germline V gene.

The V gene is TRBV28, the J gene TRBJ2-7; TRBD2 matches at 7 bases. CDR3 length: 15 amino acids. The ends lost 6 bases at V and 4 bases at J; junction bases unmatched: 12. The V gene's germline CDR1 is MDHEN and CDR2 SYDVKM. CDR3 DNA sequence: TGTGCCAGCAGCGCATGGTTGCGGGAGTTTTACGAGCAGTACTTC. It encodes CASSAWLREFYEQYF.

The V gene is TRBV7-2, the J gene TRBJ2-3, with a possible D match to TRBD2 (5 bases). Between the trimmed V and J ends, which lost 1 base and 0 bases, there was a span of 11 bases. The CDR3 loop spans 16 amino acids. CDR1 and CDR2 from the germline V gene are SGHTA and FQGNSA. CDR3 DNA: TGTGCCAGCAGCTTAGTCCCCGGACTCAGCACAGATACGCAGTATTTT. It translates to CASSLVPGLSTDTQYF. Full variable domain (outside the CDR3, taken from reference TRBV7-2 and TRBJ2-3): GAGVSQSPSNKVTEKGKDVELRCDPISGHTALYWYRQSLGQGLEFLIYFQGNSAPDKSGLPSDRFSAERTGGSVSTLTIQRTQQEDSAVYLCASSLVPGLSTDTQYFGPGTRLTVL.

V and J are TRBV9 and TRBJ2-2, with TRBD2 matching 12 bases. Germline V gives CDR1 SGDLS, CDR2 YYNGEE. CDR3 length: 16 residues. Unmatched junction bases numbered 3, after V lost 0 bases and J lost 6 bases. The CDR3 DNA follows: TGTGCCAGCAGCGTAGTGACTAGCGGGAGTCCCGGGGAGCTGTTTTTT. It is translated as CASSVVTSGSPGELFF. Supplemented by reference TRBV9 and TRBJ2-2, the full variable domain reads DSGVTQTPKHLITATGQRVTLRCSPRSGDLSVYWYQQSLDQGLQFLIQYYNGEERAKGNILERFSAQQFPDLHSELNLSSLELGDSALYFCASSVVTSGSPGELFFGEGSRLTVL.

The chain recombines TRBV19 with TRBJ1-5; D perhaps matches TRBD1 (5 bases). Trimming removed 6 bases at V and 6 bases at J, with 9 bases between. This CDR3 has 12 residues. Germline V gene sequence: CDR1 LNHDA, CDR2 SQIVND (reference sequence). In DNA, the CDR3 is TGTGCCAGTAGATATGGGGCTCAGCCCCAGCATTTT. Amino acids: CASRYGAQPQHF.

The rearrangement uses TRBV28 and TRBJ2-7, with a possible D match to TRBD2 (6 bases). V lost 6 bases and J 4 bases, leaving 16 bases between the germline ends. Germline CDR1 is MDHEN and CDR2 is SYDVKM. CDR3 length: 14 amino acids. DNA for the CDR3: TGTGCCAGCAGCCTCGGAATAGGGAGGTACGAGCAGTACTTC. Protein product: CASSLGIGRYEQYF.

The chain uses TRBV5-4 and TRBJ2-3, with a possible D match to TRBD2 (6 bases). The germline V and J ends were trimmed by 5 bases and 0 bases, with 13 bases remaining between them. Germline V gene data show CDR1 as SGHNT and CDR2 as YYREEE (reference sequence). The CDR3 is 15 amino acids. The CDR3 nucleotides read TGTGCCAGCAGAGACCAGCGGGCTAGCACAGATACGCAGTATTTT. Amino acid sequence: CASRDQRASTDTQYF.

This chain links TRBV6-5 with TRBJ2-7, with 11 nucleotides matching TRBD2. Germline CDR1 reads MNHEY; CDR2 reads SVGAGI. V gave up 2 bases and J gave up 7 bases; unmatched junction bases: 10. CDR3 length: 16 amino acids. This CDR3 is CASSYRSGTSGSEQYF. Here the CDR3 DNA reads TGTGCCAGCAGTTACCGATCCGGGACTAGCGGATCAGAGCAGTACTTC.

The rearrangement joins TRBV6-6 to TRBJ2-7, with 14 bases matching TRBD2. The CDR3 runs to 16 residues. The trim removed 0 bases at V and 3 bases at J, leaving 1 base unmatched. CDR1 MNHNY and CDR2 SVGAGI come from the germline V gene (reference sequence). The CDR3 loop is CASSYSGTSGSYEQYF. DNA for the CDR3: TGTGCCAGCAGTTACTCGGGGACTAGCGGGAGCTACGAGCAGTACTTC.

The chain recombines TRBV6-5 with TRBJ2-2; D is unresolved. The CDR3 runs 12 residues. Germline V gene lookup returns CDR1 MNHEY and CDR2 SVGAGI. Trimming pared 6 bases from V and 5 bases from J, leaving 7 bases between. The CDR3 DNA is TGTGCCAGCAGCCGGTGGACCGGGGAGCTGTTTTTT. Amino acids: CASSRWTGELFF.

This chain uses TRBV2 with TRBJ2-1, with 14 bases matching TRBD2. The length of the CDR3 is 15 residues. CDR1 is SNHLY and CDR2 is FYNNEI in the germline V gene. J gave up 10 bases and V 5 bases, and 7 bases lay outside the gene matches. The CDR3 nucleotides read TGTGCCAGCAGTCCTGGGACTAGCGGGAGTCGCGAGCAGTTCTTC. This encodes CASSPGTSGSREQFF.

The gene calls are TRBV5-6 and TRBJ2-7, with D perhaps matching TRBD1 (5 bases). The CDR3 has 15 amino acids. Trimming took 3 bases from V and 1 from J, leaving 14 bases between them. CDR1 is SGHDT and CDR2 is YYEEEE in the germline V gene. CDR3 DNA sequence: TGTGCCAGCAGCTCCCTCGACAGTCAATCCTACGAGCAGTACTTC. This sequence encodes CASSSLDSQSYEQYF. Full variable domain (remainder filled in from reference TRBV5-6 and TRBJ2-7): DAGVTQSPTHLIKTRGQQVTLRCSPKSGHDTVSWYQQALGQGPQFIFQYYEEEERQRGNFPDRFSGHQFPNYSSELNVNALLLGDSALYLCASSSLDSQSYEQYFGPGTRLTVT.

The CDR3 nucleotides read TGCGCCAGCAGCTTGGAGGCAGGGAGGACGTATCAGCAGTTCTTC. It translates to CASSLEAGRTYQQFF. The chain has TRBV5-1 and TRBJ2-1; D is possibly TRBD2 (6 bases). The CDR3 has 15 amino acids. Germline CDR1 is SGHRS and CDR2 is YFSETQ. Trimming pared 0 bases from V and 11 bases from J, leaving 18 bases between.

The V gene is TRBV19, the J gene TRBJ2-2; maybe TRBD2 (6 bases). The V and J ends lost 3 bases and 1 base respectively, with 9 bases between them. The germline V gene has CDR1 LNHDA and CDR2 SQIVND (reference sequence). This CDR3 has 15 residues. The DNA of the CDR3 is TGTGCCAGTAGTATCCCCGGGAGGAACACCGGGGAGCTGTTTTTT. Its protein product is CASSIPGRNTGELFF.

The gene calls are TRBV6-1 and TRBJ2-2, with D possibly being TRBD2 (6 bases). Trimming removed 6 bases from V and 4 bases from J, with 12 bases in between. The CDR3 runs to 14 residues. The germline V gene has CDR1 MNHNS and CDR2 SASEGT. In DNA form, the CDR3 reads TGTGCCAGCAGATCCCTGCGGGGCACCGGGGAGCTGTTTTTT. Protein sequence: CASRSLRGTGELFF.

This rearrangement joins TRBV19 to TRBJ2-1, with 7 nucleotides matching TRBD2. This CDR3 spans 16 amino acids. From germline, CDR1 is LNHDA and CDR2 SQIVND (reference sequence). J was trimmed by 9 bases and V by 4 bases; bases with no gene match: 15. CDR3: CASSTGAGKMGGEQFF. CDR3 in DNA: TGTGCCAGTAGTACCGGAGCGGGGAAGATGGGAGGTGAGCAGTTCTTC.

The V gene is TRBV9, the J gene TRBJ1-3; 8 bases match TRBD1. V shed 4 bases and J 8 bases; nucleotides not matched to a gene: 8. The CDR3 is 14 amino acids. CDR1 SGDLS and CDR2 YYNGEE come from the germline V gene. CDR3 DNA sequence: TGTGCCAGCAGCATCGGGACAGGCACGGACACCATATATTTT. Translating gives CASSIGTGTDTIYF.

The chain is built from TRBV7-2 and TRBJ2-5; D possibly corresponds to TRBD2 (5 bases). Trimming cost V 5 bases and J 5 bases, with 15 bases left between them. Germline loops: CDR1 SGHTA, CDR2 FQGNSA. This CDR3 spans 14 amino acids. For the CDR3, the DNA is TGTGCCAGCAGCCAAACCGGGGAGAAGGAGACCCAGTACTTC. Translated: CASSQTGEKETQYF.